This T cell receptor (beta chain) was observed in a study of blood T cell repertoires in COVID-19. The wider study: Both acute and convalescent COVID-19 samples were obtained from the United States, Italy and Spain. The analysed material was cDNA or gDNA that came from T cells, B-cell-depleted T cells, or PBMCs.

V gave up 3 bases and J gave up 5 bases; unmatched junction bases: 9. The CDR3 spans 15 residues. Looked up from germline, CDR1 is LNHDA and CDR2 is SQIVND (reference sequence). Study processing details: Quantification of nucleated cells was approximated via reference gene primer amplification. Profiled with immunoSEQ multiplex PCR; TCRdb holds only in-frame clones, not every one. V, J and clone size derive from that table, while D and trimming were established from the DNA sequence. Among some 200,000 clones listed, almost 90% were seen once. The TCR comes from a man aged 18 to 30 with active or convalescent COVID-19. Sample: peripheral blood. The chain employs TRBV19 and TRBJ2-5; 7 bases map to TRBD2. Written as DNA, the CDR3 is TGTGCCAGTAGTATTAGCGCGGGAGCCCACGAGACCCAGTACTTC. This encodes CASSISAGAHETQYF.